Listed here are 27 T cell receptor beta chains from one sample, sequenced in a study of early T cells in non-severe SARS-CoV-2 infection. TCRdb used MiXCR to reprocess the 5' RACE reads, holding one entry per CDR3 protein. Among tens of thousands of distinct CDR3 sequences, around 6% were seen once, and the ten largest hold around 4.4%. The source material was whole blood. These receptors were obtained from an adult who was a healthcare worker with PCR-confirmed SARS-CoV-2 infection or an uninfected control (not recorded which).

This clonotype was counted ten times or more. This chain uses TRBV5-4 with TRBJ2-1; 10 nucleotides match TRBD2. The germline gives CDR1 SGHNT, CDR2 YYREEE (reference sequence). The CDR3 spans 15 residues. V shed 0 bases, J shed 9 bases, and the junction held 6 bases outside the gene matches. This CDR3 reads CASSLGLAGDAEQFF. The CDR3 coding sequence is TGTGCCAGCAGCTTGGGCCTAGCGGGAGACGCTGAGCAGTTCTTC.

This clonotype was recorded once. The CDR3 region is CASSLIGSGGADTQYF. For the CDR3, the DNA is TGTGCCAGCAGCTTAATCGGTAGCGGGGGGGCCGATACGCAGTATTTT. The V and J genes are TRBV7-3 and TRBJ2-3; TRBD2 matches 11 bases. This CDR3 contains 16 residues. Trimming cost V 1 base and J 6 bases; bases outside gene matches: 6. Germline CDR1 and CDR2: SGHTA and FQGTGA.

The sample holds a few counts of this clonotype. This chain uses TRBV29-1 with TRBJ1-1; D might be TRBD1 (5 bases). The V gene lost 6 bases and the J gene lost 7 bases, with 21 bases spanning the gap. The length of the CDR3 is 14 residues. Germline CDR1 SQVTM, CDR2 ANQGSEA. In DNA, the CDR3 is TGCAGCGTAGAATCGGGCGTAAAGGGGAGTGAAGCTTTCTTT. It codes for CSVESGVKGSEAFF.

There are many counts of this clonotype. The V call is TRBV4-1, the J call TRBJ1-2; 8 bases align to TRBD1. CDR3 length: 16 residues. Trimming took 4 bases from V and 8 from J; bases not matched to a gene: 15. Germline lookup yields CDR1 MGHRA and CDR2 YSYEKL. The CDR3 protein is CASSPWENRDRLGYTF. CDR3 sequence (DNA): TGCGCCAGCAGCCCCTGGGAAAACCGGGACAGGCTGGGCTACACCTTC.

There are many counts of this clonotype. This rearrangement joins TRBV5-4 to TRBJ2-3; D remains unclear. The ends were cut back, 2 bases at V and 1 base at J, with 5 bases in the middle. The germline V gene encodes CDR1 SGHNT and CDR2 YYREEE (reference sequence). The CDR3 runs 13 residues. DNA for the CDR3: TGTGCCAGCAGCTTTTCAGGCACAGATACGCAGTATTTT. Translated, it gives CASSFSGTDTQYF.

This clonotype showed up many times. This chain links TRBV12-3 or TRBV12-4 with TRBJ2-3; D call uncertain. The CDR3 runs to 12 residues. Deletions cut 6 bases from V and 4 bases from J, with 8 bases between. Here the CDR3 reads CASSQISDTQYF. CDR3 bases: TGTGCCAGCAGCCAAATATCAGATACGCAGTATTTT.

This chain uses TRBV30 with TRBJ1-5; D might be TRBD1 (5 bases). The V gene's germline CDR1 is GTSNPN and CDR2 SVGIG (reference sequence). The CDR3 is 12 residues long. V lost 7 bases and J lost 6, with 13 bases in between. The CDR3 region has the DNA TGTGCCTCCGGGACGGGGCTTCAGCCCCAGCATTTT. Protein sequence: CASGTGLQPQHF.

This clonotype appeared a few times. The chain is built from TRBV18 and TRBJ2-5; D is perhaps TRBD1 or TRBD2 (5 bases each). Germline lookup yields CDR1 KGHSH and CDR2 LQKENI. The CDR3 loop spans 15 amino acids. V lost 5 bases, J lost 3 bases, and 16 bases lay in between. Here the CDR3 DNA reads TGTGCCAGCTCAAATGTTGGGACCACTAAAGAGACCCAGTACTTC. Its protein is CASSNVGTTKETQYF.

This clonotype has ten or more counts. This sequence joins TRBV7-2 and TRBJ1-5, with 8 bases lining up with TRBD1. Per germline, CDR1 SGHTA and CDR2 FQGNSA. There are 15 residues in the CDR3. The J segment lost 6 bases and the V segment lost 5 bases, leaving 9 bases of the junction unmatched. This CDR3 reads CASSAGQGGFQPQHF. The DNA of the CDR3 is TGTGCCAGCAGCGCCGGACAGGGAGGATTTCAGCCCCAGCATTTT.

This clonotype occurred many times. This chain joins TRBV18 and TRBJ2-5; TRBD1 matches 7 bases. Trimming removed 6 bases from V and 7 bases from J; junction bases left unmatched: 8. The CDR3 consists of 13 residues. Germline V gene data show CDR1 as KGHSH and CDR2 as LQKENI. CDR3 nucleotides: TGTGCCAGCTCCCACGGGACAGAGGGGACCCAGTACTTC. Translated: CASSHGTEGTQYF.

In this sample, this clonotype turned up a few times. This rearrangement joins TRBV11-2 to TRBJ2-1; tentatively, D is TRBD2 (5 bases). CDR3 length: 16 residues. Trimming took 1 base from V and 0 from J, leaving 10 bases between them. Per the germline V gene, CDR1 is SGHAT and CDR2 is FQNNGV. In DNA form, the CDR3 reads TGTGCCAGCAGCTTAGTATTCGCGGGCTCCTACAATGAGCAGTTCTTC. It codes for CASSLVFAGSYNEQFF.

This clonotype was observed a handful of times. The chain joins TRBV18 to TRBJ2-5, with TRBD1 matching 8 bases. Trimming cost V 3 bases and J 3 bases; bases outside gene matches: 0. The CDR3 contains 13 residues. Germline V gives CDR1 KGHSH, CDR2 LQKENI. CDR3 bases: TGTGCCAGCTCACCGACAGGGGAAGAGACCCAGTACTTC. It translates to CASSPTGEETQYF.

This rearrangement joins TRBV19 to TRBJ2-2; TRBD2 might be the D (5 bases). V lost 6 bases and J lost 4, with 21 bases in between. CDR1 and CDR2 from the germline V gene are LNHDA and SQIVND (reference sequence). This CDR3 spans 17 amino acids. Written as DNA, the CDR3 is TGTGCCAGTAGCCGACCCACCGCGAGGGCCAGCACCGGGGAGCTGTTTTTT. Its translation is CASSRPTARASTGELFF.

This clonotype came up many times. The V and J genes are TRBV7-8 and TRBJ1-1, with D uncertain. This CDR3 comprises 16 residues. V was clipped by 4 bases and J by 0 bases, with 15 bases between them. Per the germline V gene, CDR1 is SGHVS and CDR2 is FQNEAQ. The CDR3 coding sequence is TGTGCCAGCAGCTCGAGGCCCATGACACTGAACACTGAAGCTTTCTTT. Amino acid sequence: CASSSRPMTLNTEAFF.

This clonotype was counted ten times or more. This sequence joins TRBV19 and TRBJ2-1, with 7 bases identical to TRBD2. The CDR3 extends over 16 amino acids. The germline CDR1 and CDR2 sequences are LNHDA and SQIVND (reference sequence). The trim removed 9 bases at V and 4 bases at J, leaving 15 bases unmatched. In nucleotides, the CDR3 is TGTGCCAGCCGCTTAGCGGGCATCGATCGGTACAATGAGCAGTTCTTC. Its protein is CASRLAGIDRYNEQFF.

In its sample, this clonotype was seen many times. This chain joins TRBV5-5 and TRBJ2-7; 12 bases match TRBD1. Germline CDR1 SGHKS, CDR2 YYEKEE (reference sequence). The CDR3 totals 14 residues. J gave up 6 bases and V 4 bases, and 5 bases lay outside the gene matches. CDR3 protein: CASSPGQGAREQYF. The CDR3 region has the DNA TGTGCCAGCAGCCCGGGACAGGGGGCTCGCGAGCAGTACTTC. The complete variable domain, with remaining parts taken from reference TRBV5-5 and TRBJ2-7, reads DAGVTQSPTHLIKTRGQQVTLRCSPISGHKSVSWYQQVLGQGPQFIFQYYEKEERGRGNFPDRFSARQFPNYSSELNVNALLLGDSALYLCASSPGQGAREQYFGPGTRLTVT.

The table lists this clonotype with many counts. This sequence joins TRBV6-5 and TRBJ2-6; 7 bases align to TRBD1. Germline V gene sequence: CDR1 MNHEY, CDR2 SVGAGI. With V trimmed by 8 bases and J by 0 bases, 13 bases remained unmatched. The CDR3 sequence is 18 residues long. CDR3 region: CASSRGTVTHSGANVLTF. The CDR3 bases are TGTGCCAGCTCAAGGGGGACAGTTACCCACTCTGGGGCCAACGTCCTGACTTTC.

This clonotype came up many times. The chain joins TRBV7-9 to TRBJ2-7; D gene unclear. V lost 3 bases and J lost 6, with 6 bases in between. The CDR3 runs 11 residues. CDR1 and CDR2 (germline): SEHNR, FQNEAQ (reference sequence). The CDR3 DNA sequence: TGTGCCAGCAGCTTGGACGGCGAGCAGTACTTC. Amino acid sequence: CASSLDGEQYF. The whole variable domain, filled in from reference TRBV7-9 and TRBJ2-7, reads DTGVSQNPRHKITKRGQNVTFRCDPISEHNRLYWYRQTLGQGPEFLTYFQNEAQLEKSRLLSDRFSAERPKGSFSTLEIQRTEQGDSAMYLCASSLDGEQYFGPGTRLTVT.

This clonotype showed up many times. J is TRBJ2-7 and V is TRBV10-2; D is undetermined. V lost 2 bases, J lost 3 bases, and 14 bases lay in between. Germline-derived CDR1 and CDR2 are WSHSY and SAAADI. This CDR3 contains 15 residues. CDR3 sequence reads: CASSEPTQHYYEQYF. In DNA form, the CDR3 reads TGCGCCAGCAGTGAGCCGACCCAGCACTACTACGAGCAGTACTTC.

This clonotype was detected only a few times. The chain is built from TRBV7-6 and TRBJ2-5; 11 positions match TRBD2. In germline, CDR1 is SGHVS, CDR2 FNYEAQ. V gave up 6 bases and J gave up 5 bases; unmatched junction bases: 11. CDR3 size: 16 residues. Written as DNA, the CDR3 is TGTGCCAGCAGTCCCGGGACTAGCGGACGGTTGGAGACCCAGTACTTC. The encoded protein is CASSPGTSGRLETQYF.

In its sample, this clonotype ranks as medium-sized (0.01 to 0.1%). V gene TRBV7-2 combines with J gene TRBJ1-2; a weak D match, TRBD1 (5 bases). This CDR3 is 13 amino acids long. Germline CDR1 is SGHTA and CDR2 is FQGNSA. V dropped 5 bases and J dropped 5 bases, with 12 bases sitting between them. The CDR3: CASSNDGTYGYTF. Written as DNA, the CDR3 is TGTGCCAGCAGCAATGATGGGACTTATGGCTACACCTTC.

This clonotype was counted many times. V is TRBV27 and J is TRBJ2-1, with no clear D. Germline V gives CDR1 MNHEY, CDR2 SMNVEV (reference sequence). This CDR3 region has 8 residues. With 9 bases removed from V and 12 bases from J, the gap between germline ends came to 6 bases. The DNA for the CDR3 is TGTGCCAGAAGTCGGCAGTTCTTC. This codes for CARSRQFF.

This clonotype showed up many times. V and J are TRBV6-2 or TRBV6-3 and TRBJ2-5; D is possibly TRBD1 (6 bases). The germline V gene encodes CDR1 MNHEY and CDR2 SVGEGT. V lost 2 bases to trimming and J lost 3 bases, with 10 bases between them. The CDR3 is made up of 14 amino acids. CDR3 bases: TGTGCCAGCAGTTACGGGGGCTTTGAAGAGACCCAGTACTTC. Its translation is CASSYGGFEETQYF.

The gene calls are TRBV29-1 and TRBJ1-4; D gene unclear. In germline, CDR1 is SQVTM, CDR2 ANQGSEA. Trimming stripped 4 bases from V and 8 bases from J, with 11 bases between. The CDR3 spans 12 residues. The CDR3 reads CSVAEVSEKLFF. CDR3 nucleotides: TGCAGCGTTGCTGAGGTTAGCGAAAAACTGTTTTTT.

This clonotype was observed a few times. The chain has TRBV7-2 and TRBJ1-4; 7 nucleotides align to TRBD1. In germline, CDR1 is SGHTA, CDR2 FQGNSA. This CDR3 is built from 14 residues. After removal of 5 bases from V and 10 bases from J, the junction contained 10 bases not matched to a gene. CDR3 DNA: TGTGCCAGCAGCATGGGACAGCTAGGAGGAAAACTGTTTTTT. This sequence encodes CASSMGQLGGKLFF.

This clonotype was picked up a small number of times. The V and J genes are TRBV30 and TRBJ2-7; tentative D call: TRBD2 (5 bases). The germline V and J ends were trimmed by 3 bases and 5 bases, with 17 bases remaining between them. Per germline, CDR1 GTSNPN and CDR2 SVGIG (reference sequence). This CDR3 has 14 residues. The CDR3 nucleotides read TGTGCCTGGAGGTCCGAACGGGGTTTGAACGAGCAGTACTTC. It is translated as CAWRSERGLNEQYF. The variable domain in full, completed from reference TRBV30 and TRBJ2-7, reads SQTIHQWPATLVQPVGSPLSLECTVEGTSNPNLYWYRQAAGRGLQLLFYSVGIGQISSEVPQNLSASRPQDRQFILSSKKLLLSDSGFYLCAWRSERGLNEQYFGPGTRLTVT.

This clonotype was observed at least ten times. V gene TRBV5-5 combines with J gene TRBJ2-2; TRBD2 is a possible D gene (5 bases). The germline CDR1 and CDR2 sequences are SGHKS and YYEKEE (reference sequence). Trimming removed 0 bases at V and 5 bases at J, with 11 bases between. The CDR3 sequence is 15 residues long. CDR3: CASSLGLAGTGELFF. The CDR3 coding sequence is TGTGCCAGCAGCTTGGGGCTAGCAGGTACCGGGGAGCTGTTTTTT.